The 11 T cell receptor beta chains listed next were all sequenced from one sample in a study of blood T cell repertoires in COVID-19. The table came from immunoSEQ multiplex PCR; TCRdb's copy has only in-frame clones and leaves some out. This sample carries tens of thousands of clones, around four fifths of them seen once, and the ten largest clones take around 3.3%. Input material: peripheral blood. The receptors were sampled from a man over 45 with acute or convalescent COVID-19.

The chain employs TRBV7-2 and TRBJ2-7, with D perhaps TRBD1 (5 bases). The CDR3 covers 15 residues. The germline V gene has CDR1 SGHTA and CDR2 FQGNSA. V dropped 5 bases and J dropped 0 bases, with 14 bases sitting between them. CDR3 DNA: TGTGCCAGCAGCCTTCGGACACCCGGCTCCTACGAGCAGTACTTC. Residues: CASSLRTPGSYEQYF.

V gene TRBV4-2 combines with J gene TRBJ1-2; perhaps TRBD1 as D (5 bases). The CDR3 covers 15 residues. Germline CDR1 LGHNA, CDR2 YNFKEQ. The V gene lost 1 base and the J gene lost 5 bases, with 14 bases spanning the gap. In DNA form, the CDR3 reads TGTGCCAGCAGCCAAGGCGGGACGGCAGATTATGGCTACACCTTC. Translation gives CASSQGGTADYGYTF.

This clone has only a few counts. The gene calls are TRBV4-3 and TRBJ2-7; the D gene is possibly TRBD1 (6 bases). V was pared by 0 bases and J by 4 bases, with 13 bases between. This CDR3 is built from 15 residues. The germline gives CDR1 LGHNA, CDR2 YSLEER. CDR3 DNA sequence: TGCGCCAGCAGCCAAGACCGGGACACCTCGTACGAGCAGTACTTC. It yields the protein CASSQDRDTSYEQYF.

The CDR3 here is CASSVASGGTYEQYF. The CDR3 nucleotides are TGTGCCAGCAGCGTAGCAAGTGGCGGGACCTACGAGCAGTACTTC. The chain carries TRBV9 and TRBJ2-7; TRBD2 is a possible D gene (6 bases). CDR1 and CDR2 (germline): SGDLS, YYNGEE. V dropped 0 bases and J dropped 2 bases, with 12 bases sitting between them. CDR3 length: 15 residues. The full variable domain, in which reference TRBV9 and TRBJ2-7 provide the parts outside the CDR3, is DSGVTQTPKHLITATGQRVTLRCSPRSGDLSVYWYQQSLDQGLQFLIQYYNGEERAKGNILERFSAQQFPDLHSELNLSSLELGDSALYFCASSVASGGTYEQYFGPGTRLTVT.

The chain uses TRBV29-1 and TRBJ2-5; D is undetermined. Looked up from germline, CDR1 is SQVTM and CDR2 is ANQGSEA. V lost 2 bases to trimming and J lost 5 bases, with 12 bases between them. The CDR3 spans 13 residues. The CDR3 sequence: CSVEISRRETQYF. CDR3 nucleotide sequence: TGCAGCGTTGAAATTTCTCGTCGGGAGACCCAGTACTTC.

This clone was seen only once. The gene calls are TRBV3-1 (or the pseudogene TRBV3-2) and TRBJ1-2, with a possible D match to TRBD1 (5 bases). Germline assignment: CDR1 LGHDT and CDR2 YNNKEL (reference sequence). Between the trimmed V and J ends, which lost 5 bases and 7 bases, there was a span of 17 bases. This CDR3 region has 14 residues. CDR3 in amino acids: CASSKPQGRVGYTF. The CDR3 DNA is TGTGCCAGCAGCAAGCCCCAGGGTCGGGTTGGCTACACCTTC.

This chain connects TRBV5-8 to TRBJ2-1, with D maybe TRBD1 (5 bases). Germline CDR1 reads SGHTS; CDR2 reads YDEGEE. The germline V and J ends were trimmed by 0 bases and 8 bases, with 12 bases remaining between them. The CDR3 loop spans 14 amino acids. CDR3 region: CASSLARQGHEQFF. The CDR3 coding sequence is TGTGCCAGCAGCTTGGCCCGCCAGGGCCATGAGCAGTTCTTC.

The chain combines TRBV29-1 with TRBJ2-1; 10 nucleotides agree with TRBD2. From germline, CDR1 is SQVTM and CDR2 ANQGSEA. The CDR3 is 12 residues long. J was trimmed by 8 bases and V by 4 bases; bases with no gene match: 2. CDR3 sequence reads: CSVVGTSDEQFF. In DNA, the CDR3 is TGCAGCGTTGTTGGGACTAGCGATGAGCAGTTCTTC.

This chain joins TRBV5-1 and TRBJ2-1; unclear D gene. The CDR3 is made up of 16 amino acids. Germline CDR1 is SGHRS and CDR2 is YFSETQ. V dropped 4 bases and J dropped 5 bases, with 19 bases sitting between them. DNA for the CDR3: TGCGCCAGCAGCCCACTTAGCAGCAGCCGACACAATGAGCAGTTCTTC. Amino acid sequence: CASSPLSSSRHNEQFF.

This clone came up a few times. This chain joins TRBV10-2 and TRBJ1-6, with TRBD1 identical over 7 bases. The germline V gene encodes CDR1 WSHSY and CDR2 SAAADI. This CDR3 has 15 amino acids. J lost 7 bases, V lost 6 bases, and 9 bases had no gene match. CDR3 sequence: CASSTQTGNNSPLHF. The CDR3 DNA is TGCGCCAGCAGCACACAGACAGGGAACAATTCACCCCTCCACTTT.

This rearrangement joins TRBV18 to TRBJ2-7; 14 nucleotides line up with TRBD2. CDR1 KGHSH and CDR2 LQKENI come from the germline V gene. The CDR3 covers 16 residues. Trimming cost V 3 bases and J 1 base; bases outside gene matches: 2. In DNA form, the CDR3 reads TGTGCCAGCTCACCTCGGACTAGCGGGGGGTCCTACGAGCAGTACTTC. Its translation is CASSPRTSGGSYEQYF.